These 6 T cell receptor beta chains came from one sample sequenced in a study of T cells in localized non-small cell lung cancer. The data were produced by immunoSEQ multiplex PCR, yet TCRdb's version contains in-frame clones alone and is incomplete. The sample records roughly 26,000 clones, around nine tenths being singletons. The material was peripheral blood, obtained before any cancer treatment. These receptors were collected from a female donor over 55 with stage II squamous cell lung carcinoma.

The chain links TRBV28 to TRBJ2-5, with D perhaps matching TRBD1 (7 bases). CDR3 length: 15 amino acids. CDR1 is MDHEN and CDR2 is SYDVKM in the germline V gene. The V end lost 6 bases, the J end lost 5 bases, and 19 bases lay between the germline ends. CDR3 region: CASRSGGRIGETQYF. The CDR3 DNA reads as TGTGCCAGCAGGTCAGGGGGGCGAATAGGGGAGACCCAGTACTTC.

The chain uses TRBV5-1 and TRBJ1-5, with D maybe TRBD1 (6 bases). This CDR3 comprises 14 residues. Looked up from germline, CDR1 is SGHRS and CDR2 is YFSETQ. The V and J ends lost 0 bases and 6 bases respectively, with 10 bases between them. CDR3 residues: CASSLGQGSQPQHF. The DNA of the CDR3 is TGCGCCAGCAGCTTGGGTCAGGGGAGTCAGCCCCAGCATTTT.

The chain carries TRBV6-1 and TRBJ2-1; 9 bases fit TRBD2. V shed 2 bases and J 9 bases; nucleotides not matched to a gene: 8. CDR1 is MNHNS, CDR2 SASEGT, per germline. The CDR3 covers 15 residues. CDR3 bases: TGTGCCAGCAGTGAAAGGTTAGCGGGAGTGGGTGAGCAGTTCTTC. This codes for CASSERLAGVGEQFF.

The chain carries TRBV7-9 and TRBJ1-2; unclear D gene. Germline V gene sequence: CDR1 SEHNR, CDR2 FQNEAQ (reference sequence). The CDR3 covers 15 residues. Deletions cut 1 base from V and 0 bases from J, with 9 bases between. In DNA form, the CDR3 reads TGTGCCAGCAGCTTAGGGGAATCAGCTAACTATGGCTACACCTTC. It encodes CASSLGESANYGYTF.

This chain links TRBV2 with TRBJ2-7; D unresolved. The CDR3 consists of 13 residues. Germline assignment: CDR1 SNHLY and CDR2 FYNNEI. V lost 4 bases and J lost 7, with 14 bases in between. The CDR3 DNA reads TGTGCCAGCAGTGGTGGGTTATTGGGAGAGCAGTACTTC. This encodes CASSGGLLGEQYF.

CDR3 loop: CASSATSGGPTGELFF. The CDR3 DNA follows: TGTGCCAGCAGCGCTACTAGCGGGGGGCCTACCGGGGAGCTGTTTTTT. V usage is TRBV7-2 and J usage is TRBJ2-2; 12 bases align to TRBD2. This CDR3 has 16 residues. Germline loops: CDR1 SGHTA, CDR2 FQGNSA. V lost 5 bases to trimming and J lost 5 bases; unmatched junction nucleotides: 6.